This T cell receptor (beta chain) was observed in a study of blood T cells in healthy people across ages. Germline V gives CDR1 SGHRS, CDR2 YFSETQ. The V end lost 2 bases, the J end lost 0 bases, and 15 bases lay between the germline ends. The CDR3 contains 17 residues. A sample-barcoded 5' primer and a J-beta primer mix were used in a second PCR of roughly 6 to 12 cycles. TCRdb re-derived calls from the 5' RACE reads in MiXCR, one entry per CDR3 protein. The repertoire includes more than 1.4 million distinct CDR3 sequences, roughly 40% of them detected once, and 7% to 9.5% sits in the top ten. The clonotype originates from a woman younger than 30 in good health. The sample consisted of blood. The chain combines TRBV5-1 with TRBJ1-5; weak D call: TRBD1 (5 bases). CDR3 in DNA: TGCGCCAGCAGCTTCAATACTCAGGGTCTTAGCAATCAGCCCCAGCATTTT. This translates into CASSFNTQGLSNQPQHF.